The 19 T cell receptor beta chains reported below all come from one sample, sequenced in a study of CD8 T cells in Susac syndrome. RNA in amounts of roughly 0.45 to 1 ug was reverse transcribed with random hexamers. Each CDR3 protein gets one entry after TCRdb re-called the immunoSEQ multiplex PCR reads with MiXCR. The sample comprises about 24,000 distinct CDR3 sequences, roughly 95% of which are singletons, and 0.55% to 0.7% rests with the top ten. The sample was CD8+ T cells from PBMCs. These receptors came from a human donor with Susac syndrome.

The rearrangement joins TRBV28 to TRBJ1-1; D is possibly TRBD1 (5 bases). The CDR3 covers 16 residues. Looked up from germline, CDR1 is MDHEN and CDR2 is SYDVKM. The V and J ends lost 4 bases and 5 bases respectively, with 20 bases between them. CDR3 in amino acids: CASSWTTAGLRTEAFF. The CDR3 DNA follows: TGTGCCAGCAGTTGGACGACAGCGGGCCTTCGGACTGAAGCTTTCTTT. The whole variable domain, remainder taken from reference TRBV28 and TRBJ1-1, is DVKVTQSSRYLVKRTGEKVFLECVQDMDHENMFWYRQDPGLGLRLIYFSYDVKMKEKGDIPEGYSVSREKKERFSLILESASTNQTSMYLCASSWTTAGLRTEAFFGQGTRLTVV.

The chain links TRBV6-5 to TRBJ2-3; the D gene is possibly TRBD1 (6 bases). Trimming stripped 7 bases from V and 2 bases from J, with 13 bases between. This CDR3 is 14 amino acids long. Germline CDR1 and CDR2: MNHEY and SVGAGI. The CDR3 DNA sequence: TGTGCCAGCAAATACAGGGCCCTCACAGATACGCAGTATTTT. Amino acid sequence: CASKYRALTDTQYF.

This clonotype was counted once. This chain connects TRBV6-2 or TRBV6-3 to TRBJ2-7, with D possibly matching TRBD1 (6 bases). This CDR3 has 15 amino acids. Trimming pared 4 bases from V and 2 bases from J, leaving 15 bases between. Germline CDR1 MNHEY, CDR2 SVGEGT. This CDR3 reads CASSLLQGNPYEQYF. CDR3 coding DNA: TGTGCCAGCAGTTTACTCCAGGGGAATCCCTACGAGCAGTACTTC.

The chain employs TRBV29-1 and TRBJ1-2; perhaps TRBD1 as D (5 bases). CDR3 size: 11 residues. Germline assignment: CDR1 SQVTM and CDR2 ANQGSEA. V lost 3 bases to trimming and J lost 4 bases, with 6 bases between them. DNA of the CDR3: TGCAGCGTTGATGGGGCCTATGGCTACACCTTC. It yields the protein CSVDGAYGYTF.

This clonotype occurred once. The gene calls are TRBV9 and TRBJ1-2; D remains unclear. CDR1 is SGDLS, CDR2 YYNGEE, per germline. The CDR3 is made up of 16 amino acids. V dropped 3 bases and J dropped 4 bases, with 19 bases sitting between them. This CDR3 reads CASSAATRGSSYGYTF. In DNA, the CDR3 is TGTGCCAGCAGCGCCGCAACACGCGGCAGCAGCTATGGCTACACCTTC.

This chain uses TRBV7-3 with TRBJ2-1, with unresolved D. From germline, CDR1 is SGHTA and CDR2 FQGTGA. The CDR3 contains 13 residues. Trimming stripped 4 bases from V and 4 bases from J, with 8 bases between. The CDR3 nucleotides are TGTGCCAGCAGCTCTGGCCTTTACAATGAGCAGTTCTTC. Its translation: CASSSGLYNEQFF.

This chain links TRBV4-3 with TRBJ2-1, with D maybe TRBD1 (5 bases). Germline V gives CDR1 LGHNA, CDR2 YSLEER. The CDR3 contains 15 residues. The V end lost 0 bases, the J end lost 3 bases, and 9 bases lay between the germline ends. In DNA form, the CDR3 reads TGCGCCAGCAGCCAAGAAGGGGTGGACTACAATGAGCAGTTCTTC. Its translation is CASSQEGVDYNEQFF.

The J gene is TRBJ2-2, the V gene TRBV28, with D possibly TRBD1 on 6 matching bases. CDR3 length equals 15 residues. Germline V gene data show CDR1 as MDHEN and CDR2 as SYDVKM. Between the trimmed V and J ends, which lost 8 bases and 0 bases, there was a span of 13 bases. CDR3 in DNA: TGTGCCAGCTCGGACAGCTCCGCGAACACCGGGGAGCTGTTTTTT. This translates into CASSDSSANTGELFF. Full variable domain (missing parts from reference TRBV28 and TRBJ2-2): DVKVTQSSRYLVKRTGEKVFLECVQDMDHENMFWYRQDPGLGLRLIYFSYDVKMKEKGDIPEGYSVSREKKERFSLILESASTNQTSMYLCASSDSSANTGELFFGEGSRLTVL.

This clonotype was observed once. The chain couples TRBV6-5 to TRBJ2-1, with D possibly matching TRBD2 (5 bases). Between the trimmed V and J ends, which lost 0 bases and 9 bases, there was a span of 15 bases. This CDR3 contains 15 residues. The germline CDR1 and CDR2 sequences are MNHEY and SVGAGI. For the CDR3, the DNA is TGTGCCAGCAGTTACTCGAGCACTTCCCGGGGTGAGCAGTTCTTC. The encoded protein is CASSYSSTSRGEQFF.

J is TRBJ2-1 and V is TRBV27; possible D gene TRBD2, 7 bases. CDR3 length equals 15 residues. V lost 2 bases and J lost 4, with 12 bases in between. Germline CDR1 reads MNHEY; CDR2 reads SMNVEV (reference sequence). In DNA, the CDR3 is TGTGCCAGCAGTTTACGGGGGGCGCCGTACAATGAGCAGTTCTTC. It yields the protein CASSLRGAPYNEQFF.

This chain links TRBV3-1 with TRBJ2-3; D ambiguous. Trimming left V 1 base short and J 9 bases short, with 17 bases between. The CDR3 length is 15 residues. The germline gives CDR1 LGHDT, CDR2 YNNKEL (reference sequence). The DNA for the CDR3 is TGTGCCAGCAGCCAAGCTTCAGGTCGCGGCTCGACGCAGTATTTT. Translation: CASSQASGRGSTQYF.

The J gene is TRBJ1-1, the V gene TRBV30; D gene ambiguous. V was pared by 0 bases and J by 2 bases, with 7 bases between. Per the germline V gene, CDR1 is GTSNPN and CDR2 is SVGIG (reference sequence). The CDR3 runs to 13 residues. The CDR3 here is CAWSVLRNTEAFF. Here the CDR3 DNA reads TGTGCCTGGAGTGTTTTACGAAACACTGAAGCTTTCTTT.

The chain links TRBV4-3 to TRBJ2-5; the D is unclear. The CDR3 sequence is 16 residues long. The germline V gene encodes CDR1 LGHNA and CDR2 YSLEER. V was shortened by 0 bases and J by 3 bases, with 14 bases between the two germline ends. The CDR3: CASSQDSGSEEETQYF. The CDR3 coding sequence is TGCGCCAGCAGCCAAGATTCCGGCAGCGAGGAAGAGACCCAGTACTTC.

The V and J genes are TRBV5-6 and TRBJ2-4; D is unclear. Trimming left V 0 bases short and J 8 bases short, with 12 bases between. The CDR3 extends over 14 amino acids. Germline V gives CDR1 SGHDT, CDR2 YYEEEE. The CDR3: CASSLASNFDIQYF. CDR3 nucleotides: TGTGCCAGCAGCTTGGCCTCTAACTTTGACATTCAGTACTTC.

V is TRBV5-1 and J is TRBJ2-2; the D gene is possibly TRBD1 (6 bases). CDR3 length: 16 residues. The V end lost 5 bases, the J end lost 7 bases, and 21 bases lay between the germline ends. The germline V gene has CDR1 SGHRS and CDR2 YFSETQ. CDR3 bases: TGCGCCAGCAGAGAGCCGGAACAGGGAATTGGCGGGGAGCTGTTTTTT. It yields the protein CASREPEQGIGGELFF.

This chain connects TRBV11-2 to TRBJ1-5, with no clear D. V lost 5 bases and J 2 bases, leaving 13 bases between the germline ends. Per the germline V gene, CDR1 is SGHAT and CDR2 is FQNNGV. The CDR3 is made up of 15 amino acids. The CDR3 spells CASSRDGARNQPQHF. CDR3 bases: TGTGCCAGCAGCCGGGATGGAGCCCGCAATCAGCCCCAGCATTTT.

The chain is built from TRBV2 and TRBJ2-3, with 9 bases identical to TRBD1. The V segment lost 6 bases and the J segment 0 bases; nucleotides outside the gene matches: 4. This CDR3 contains 15 residues. From germline, CDR1 is SNHLY and CDR2 FYNNEI. The CDR3 spells CASRPGQGSTDTQYF. CDR3 DNA sequence: TGTGCCAGCAGGCCGGGACAGGGAAGCACAGATACGCAGTATTTT.

CDR3 sequence reads: CASSLFATGGAETQYF. CDR3 sequence (DNA): TGTGCCAGCAGTTTATTCGCGACAGGGGGCGCGGAGACCCAGTACTTC. The chain is built from TRBV28 and TRBJ2-5; 10 nucleotides align to TRBD1. This CDR3 contains 16 residues. In germline, CDR1 is MDHEN, CDR2 SYDVKM. V shed 1 base and J 5 bases; nucleotides not matched to a gene: 7.

The chain carries TRBV16 and TRBJ1-1; D gene uncertain. CDR1 and CDR2 (germline): KGHSY, FQNENV. The CDR3 has 15 residues. The V end was cut by 2 bases, the J end by 0 bases, with 10 bases between. CDR3 DNA sequence: TGTGCCAGCAGCCAACCGGCCGTTATGAACACTGAAGCTTTCTTT. As protein: CASSQPAVMNTEAFF.